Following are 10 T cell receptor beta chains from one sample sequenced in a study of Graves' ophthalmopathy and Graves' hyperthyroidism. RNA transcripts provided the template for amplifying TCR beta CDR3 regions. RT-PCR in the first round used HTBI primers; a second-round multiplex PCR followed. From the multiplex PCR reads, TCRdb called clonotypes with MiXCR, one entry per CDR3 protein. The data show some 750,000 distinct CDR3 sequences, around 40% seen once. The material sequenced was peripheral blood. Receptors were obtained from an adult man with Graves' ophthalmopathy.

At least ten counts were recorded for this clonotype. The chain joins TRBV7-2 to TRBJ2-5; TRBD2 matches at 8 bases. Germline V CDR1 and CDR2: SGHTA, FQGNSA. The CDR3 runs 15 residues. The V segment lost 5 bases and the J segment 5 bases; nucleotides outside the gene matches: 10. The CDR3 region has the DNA TGTGCCAGCAGCCCCCAGAGCGGGAGTGGTGAGACCCAGTACTTC. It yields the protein CASSPQSGSGETQYF.

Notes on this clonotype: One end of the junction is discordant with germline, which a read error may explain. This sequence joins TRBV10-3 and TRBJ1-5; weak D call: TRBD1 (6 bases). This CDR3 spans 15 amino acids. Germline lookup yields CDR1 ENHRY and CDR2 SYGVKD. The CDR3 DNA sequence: TGTGCCAGCAGTGAATTAGGGGGTGGCAATCAGCCCCAGCATTTT. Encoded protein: CASSELGGGNQPQHF.

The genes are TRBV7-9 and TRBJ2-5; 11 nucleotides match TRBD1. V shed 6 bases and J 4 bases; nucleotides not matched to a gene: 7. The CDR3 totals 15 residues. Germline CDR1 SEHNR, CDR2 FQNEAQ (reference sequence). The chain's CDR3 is CASRAGQGGTETQYF. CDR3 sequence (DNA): TGTGCCAGCAGGGCGGGACAGGGGGGCACAGAGACCCAGTACTTC.

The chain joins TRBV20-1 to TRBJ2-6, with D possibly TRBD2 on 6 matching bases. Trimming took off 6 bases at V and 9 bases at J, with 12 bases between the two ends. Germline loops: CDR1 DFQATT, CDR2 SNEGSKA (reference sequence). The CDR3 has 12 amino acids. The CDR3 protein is CSAPGRGNVLTF. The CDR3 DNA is TGCAGTGCCCCTGGGCGGGGCAACGTCCTGACTTTC.

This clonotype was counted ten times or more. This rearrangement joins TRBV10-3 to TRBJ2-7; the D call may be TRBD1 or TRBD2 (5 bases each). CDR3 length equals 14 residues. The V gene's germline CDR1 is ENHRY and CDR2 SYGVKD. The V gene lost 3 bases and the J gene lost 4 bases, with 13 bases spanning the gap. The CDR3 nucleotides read TGTGCCATCAGTGACGGGGCCTCTGGGTACGAGCAGTACTTC. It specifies CAISDGASGYEQYF.

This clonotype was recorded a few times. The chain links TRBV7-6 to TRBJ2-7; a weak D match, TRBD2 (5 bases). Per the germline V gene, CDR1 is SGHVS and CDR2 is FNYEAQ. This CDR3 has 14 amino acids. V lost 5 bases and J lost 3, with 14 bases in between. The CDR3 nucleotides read TGTGCCAGCAGCCCTCTCCTCGGAGGCTACGAGCAGTACTTC. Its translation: CASSPLLGGYEQYF. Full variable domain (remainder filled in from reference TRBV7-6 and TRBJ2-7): GAGVSQSPRYKVTKRGQDVALRCDPISGHVSLYWYRQALGQGPEFLTYFNYEAQQDKSGLPNDRFSAERPEGSISTLTIQRTEQRDSAMYRCASSPLLGGYEQYFGPGTRLTVT.

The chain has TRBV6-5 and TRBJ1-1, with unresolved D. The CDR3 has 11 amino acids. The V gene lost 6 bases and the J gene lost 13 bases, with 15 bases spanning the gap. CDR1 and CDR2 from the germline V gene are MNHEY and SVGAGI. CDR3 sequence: CASSPGVEFFF. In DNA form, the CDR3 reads TGTGCCAGCAGCCCCGGGGTGGAGTTTTTCTTT.

CDR3 in DNA: TGTGCCAGTAGTAGGGCTGTAAGCTCTGGGGCCAACGTCCTGACTTTC. Translation: CASSRAVSSGANVLTF. J is TRBJ2-6 and V is TRBV19; D is uncertain. The V end was cut by 4 bases, the J end by 0 bases, with 10 bases between. The CDR3 runs to 16 residues. CDR1 and CDR2 from the germline V gene are LNHDA and SQIVND (reference sequence).

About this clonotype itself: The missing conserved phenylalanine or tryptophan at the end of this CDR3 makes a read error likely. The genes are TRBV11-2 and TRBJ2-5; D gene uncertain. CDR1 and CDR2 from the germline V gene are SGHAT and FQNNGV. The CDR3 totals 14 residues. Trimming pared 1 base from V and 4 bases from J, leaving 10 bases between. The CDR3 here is CASSLGLALETQYV. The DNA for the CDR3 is TGTGCCAGCAGCTTAGGGCTCGCTCTAGAGACCCAGTACGTC.

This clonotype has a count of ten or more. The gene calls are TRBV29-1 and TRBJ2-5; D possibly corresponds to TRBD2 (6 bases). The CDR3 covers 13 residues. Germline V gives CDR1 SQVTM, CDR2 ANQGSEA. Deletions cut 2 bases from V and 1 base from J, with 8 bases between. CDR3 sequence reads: CSVEFGGQETQYF. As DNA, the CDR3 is TGCAGCGTTGAATTCGGGGGCCAAGAGACCCAGTACTTC.